This T cell receptor (beta chain) was sequenced during a study of CD4 T cells in relation to SARS-CoV-2 and coronaviruses. Unexposed donor CD4+ T cells date from 2011-2018, before the COVID-19 pandemic. The cells were cultured for around ten days before CD4+ T cells were isolated. The CDR3 covers 19 residues. The germline gives CDR1 ENHRY, CDR2 SYGVKD. V was trimmed by 0 bases and J by 0 bases, leaving 15 bases between them. Comment on this clone: The antigen remains undetermined.

Profiling relied on immunoSEQ multiplex PCR, and the TCRdb table lists in-frame clones only, not all of them. The profile shows more than 20,000 clones, roughly 71% of them singletons. The source of this sequence is a human donor in good health. Sequenced input: CD4+ T cells from PBMCs, cultured in vitro. The chain has TRBV10-3 and TRBJ2-6; tentatively, D is TRBD1 or TRBD2 (5 bases each). The CDR3 DNA reads as TGTGCCATCAGTGAGTCGATGGTGGGGGTCGGCTCTGGGGCCAACGTCCTGACTTTC. Protein: CAISESMVGVGSGANVLTF.